One and the same sample provided the 24 T cell receptor beta chains below, sequenced in a study of blood T cell repertoires in COVID-19. TCRdb's copy holds only in-frame clones and misses some; the assay was immunoSEQ multiplex PCR. The repertoire includes 77,000 or so clones, roughly four fifths of them detected once, and around 7% sits in the top ten. Sequencing was carried out using peripheral blood. The receptors come from a man in his thirties or forties with COVID-19, enrolled during active disease.

The chain employs TRBV3-1 (or the pseudogene TRBV3-2) and TRBJ2-3; 9 nucleotides match TRBD2. This CDR3 is built from 15 residues. Germline lookup yields CDR1 LGHDT and CDR2 YNNKEL (reference sequence). V was clipped by 6 bases and J by 3 bases; unmatched bases: 7. This CDR3 reads CASSQGLARTDTQYF. CDR3 in DNA: TGTGCCAGCAGTCAGGGACTAGCCCGGACAGATACGCAGTATTTT.

The rearrangement links TRBV9 to TRBJ1-1; no reliable D call. The CDR3 length is 14 residues. The V end was cut by 0 bases, the J end by 1 base, with 7 bases between. The germline CDR1 and CDR2 sequences are SGDLS and YYNGEE. This CDR3 is CASSVGSWNTEAFF. Here the CDR3 DNA reads TGTGCCAGCAGCGTAGGTTCGTGGAACACTGAAGCTTTCTTT.

V usage is TRBV10-3 and J usage is TRBJ1-3, with D perhaps matching TRBD1 (5 bases). Per germline, CDR1 ENHRY and CDR2 SYGVKD. The V end was cut by 11 bases, the J end by 2 bases, with 10 bases between. This CDR3 comprises 12 residues. The CDR3 loop reads CAGKGTGNTIYF. The CDR3 region has the DNA TGTGCCGGGAAGGGGACTGGAAACACCATATATTTT.

V is TRBV24-1 and J is TRBJ2-1, with 8 bases lining up with TRBD2. The ends lost 1 base at V and 7 bases at J; junction bases unmatched: 11. The germline gives CDR1 KGHDR, CDR2 SFDVKD. The CDR3 totals 17 residues. CDR3 bases: TGTGCCACCAGTGATTTAGTGGGGGGTAGCGGGAAGAATGAGCAGTTCTTC. It translates to CATSDLVGGSGKNEQFF.

V and J are TRBV11-3 and TRBJ2-1, with 8 bases lining up with TRBD1. CDR1 is SGHNT, CDR2 YENEEA, per germline. The CDR3 extends over 14 amino acids. V dropped 6 bases and J dropped 10; count of bases not matched to a gene: 11. The CDR3 DNA follows: TGTGCCAGCAGTAAAAAAACCGGGACAGGCGAGCAGTTCTTC. Translated: CASSKKTGTGEQFF.

The V call is TRBV7-2, the J call TRBJ1-2, with D perhaps matching TRBD1 (6 bases). Trimming removed 5 bases from V and 7 bases from J, with 17 bases in between. CDR3 size: 14 residues. The germline V gene encodes CDR1 SGHTA and CDR2 FQGNSA. CDR3 loop: CASSQQGLYLGYTF. CDR3 sequence (DNA): TGTGCCAGCAGCCAACAGGGATTGTATCTTGGCTACACCTTC.

The chain recombines TRBV7-9 with TRBJ1-3; D call uncertain. Trimming stripped 1 base from V and 0 bases from J, with 7 bases between. The CDR3 loop spans 15 amino acids. Germline CDR1 and CDR2: SEHNR and FQNEAQ (reference sequence). The CDR3 bases are TGTGCCAGCAGCTTAGGAGGTACCTCTGGAAACACCATATATTTT. It yields the protein CASSLGGTSGNTIYF.

The rearrangement joins TRBV19 to TRBJ1-2; a weak D match, TRBD1 (6 bases). The CDR3 totals 15 residues. V was cut by 5 bases and J by 8 bases, with 21 bases left in between. CDR1 LNHDA and CDR2 SQIVND come from the germline V gene (reference sequence). In DNA, the CDR3 is TGTGCCAGTAGTTCAGCAACAGGGAACCGCTGGGGCTACACCTTC. It translates to CASSSATGNRWGYTF. Using reference TRBV19 and TRBJ1-2 for the parts outside the CDR3, the full variable domain is DGGITQSPKYLFRKEGQNVTLSCEQNLNHDAMYWYRQDPGQGLRLIYYSQIVNDFQKGDIAEGYSVSREKKESFPLTVTSAQKNPTAFYLCASSSATGNRWGYTFGSGTRLTVV.

This clone has just a few counts. The rearrangement joins TRBV20-1 to TRBJ2-1; maybe TRBD1 (6 bases). The V end was cut by 3 bases, the J end by 2 bases, with 14 bases between. Germline CDR1 and CDR2: DFQATT and SNEGSKA (reference sequence). This CDR3 comprises 15 residues. CDR3 protein: CSASTGLETYNEQFF. The CDR3 DNA follows: TGCAGTGCTAGTACAGGGCTAGAGACCTACAATGAGCAGTTCTTC.

The rearrangement links TRBV5-6 to TRBJ2-5; D may be TRBD2 (5 bases). This CDR3 has 14 amino acids. Germline CDR1 and CDR2: SGHDT and YYEEEE. With 1 base removed from V and 2 bases from J, the gap between germline ends came to 9 bases. The CDR3 sequence: CASSLSGGQETQYF. The CDR3 coding sequence is TGTGCCAGCAGCTTGTCTGGCGGGCAAGAGACCCAGTACTTC.

The chain uses TRBV19 and TRBJ2-7; 9 nucleotides align to TRBD1. This CDR3 is 15 amino acids long. Germline loops: CDR1 LNHDA, CDR2 SQIVND (reference sequence). V was pared by 3 bases and J by 3 bases, with 6 bases of the junction left unmatched. The CDR3 region has the DNA TGTGCCAGTAGTATCATCGGACAGGGGATCTACGAGCAGTACTTC. This codes for CASSIIGQGIYEQYF.

V gene TRBV5-5 combines with J gene TRBJ2-3; no firm D call. V was shortened by 3 bases and J by 5 bases, with 16 bases between the two germline ends. The CDR3 sequence is 15 residues long. CDR1 and CDR2 from the germline V gene are SGHKS and YYEKEE (reference sequence). CDR3 protein: CASSSLGPRRDTQYF. In DNA, the CDR3 is TGTGCCAGCAGCTCACTTGGTCCTCGGAGAGATACGCAGTATTTT.

This rearrangement joins TRBV3-1 (or the pseudogene TRBV3-2) to TRBJ2-4, with unresolved D. V gave up 3 bases and J gave up 11 bases, with 11 bases separating them. The germline V gene encodes CDR1 LGHDT and CDR2 YNNKEL (reference sequence). CDR3 length: 12 amino acids. Here the CDR3 DNA reads TGTGCCAGCAGCCACGGCGGCGCCTTTCAGTACTTC. It is translated as CASSHGGAFQYF.

Concerning this clone: One junction end disagrees with the germline gene, perhaps due to a read error. This chain joins TRBV6-2 or TRBV6-3 and TRBJ2-7; a weak D match, TRBD1 (6 bases). The CDR3 extends over 12 amino acids. Germline CDR1 and CDR2: MNHEY and SVGEGT. The CDR3 nucleotides are TGTGCCAGCAGCTCCTTTCCGACAGGTTTGGCCTTC. The encoded protein is CASSSFPTGLAF.

V and J are TRBV3-1 (or the pseudogene TRBV3-2) and TRBJ2-5; 9 bases align to TRBD2. The CDR3 length is 15 residues. Germline CDR1 and CDR2: LGHDT and YNNKEL (reference sequence). Germline trimming cut 0 bases from V and 9 bases from J; bases unmatched to any gene: 8. CDR3 nucleotides: TGTGCCAGCAGCCAAGAGCAGAGACTAGCGGCGGCCCAGTACTTC. Residues: CASSQEQRLAAAQYF.

This sequence joins TRBV30 and TRBJ1-2; the D is unclear. Trimming took 4 bases from V and 2 from J, leaving 5 bases between them. The germline gives CDR1 GTSNPN, CDR2 SVGIG (reference sequence). The CDR3 contains 11 residues. CDR3 sequence reads: CAWTKNYGYTF. CDR3 DNA: TGTGCCTGGACAAAAAACTATGGCTACACCTTC.

This sequence joins TRBV4-3 and TRBJ1-5, with TRBD1 identical over 8 bases. Germline CDR1 reads LGHNA; CDR2 reads YSLEER. V was pared by 4 bases and J by 3 bases, with 8 bases of the junction left unmatched. CDR3 length: 16 amino acids. The CDR3, as DNA: TGCGCCAGCAGCCTCCACCTGGACAGGGTCAATCAGCCCCAGCATTTT. Its translation is CASSLHLDRVNQPQHF.

The rearrangement joins TRBV5-4 to TRBJ2-2; 13 positions match TRBD2. Germline V gene sequence: CDR1 SGHNT, CDR2 YYREEE (reference sequence). Trimming removed 3 bases from V and 6 bases from J; junction bases left unmatched: 8. CDR3 length equals 17 residues. The CDR3 sequence: CASSSRTSGRSAGELFF. CDR3 nucleotide sequence: TGTGCCAGCAGCTCCCGGACTAGCGGGAGAAGTGCCGGGGAGCTGTTTTTT.

The rearrangement links TRBV11-2 to TRBJ1-1, with 8 bases lining up with TRBD1. Trimming removed 1 base from V and 5 bases from J; junction bases left unmatched: 0. The CDR3 consists of 13 residues. Germline CDR1 reads SGHAT; CDR2 reads FQNNGV. CDR3 bases: TGTGCCAGCAGCTTAGGACAGGGGACTGAAGCTTTCTTT. Its protein product is CASSLGQGTEAFF.

J is TRBJ2-7 and V is TRBV28; 9 nucleotides match TRBD1. The CDR3 loop spans 15 amino acids. The germline V gene has CDR1 MDHEN and CDR2 SYDVKM. V lost 2 bases to trimming and J lost 2 bases; unmatched junction nucleotides: 4. CDR3 sequence (DNA): TGTGCCAGCAGTTTAGGGGGACAGGGCACCTACGAGCAGTACTTC. Its translation is CASSLGGQGTYEQYF.

The chain combines TRBV29-1 with TRBJ2-7; TRBD2 matches at 7 bases. The CDR3 has 13 residues. The germline V gene has CDR1 SQVTM and CDR2 ANQGSEA. V trimming: 7 bases; J trimming: 2 bases; junction bases outside the gene matches: 8. CDR3 sequence reads: CSGGEGAAYEQYF. CDR3 DNA: TGCAGCGGTGGGGAGGGAGCGGCCTACGAGCAGTACTTC.

The rearrangement joins TRBV19 to TRBJ2-2; 8 nucleotides match TRBD2. The germline CDR1 and CDR2 sequences are LNHDA and SQIVND (reference sequence). J lost 4 bases, V lost 9 bases, and 10 bases had no gene match. The CDR3 extends over 15 amino acids. This CDR3 is CASRPAGGITGELFF. The DNA for the CDR3 is TGTGCCAGCCGCCCGGCGGGAGGAATCACCGGGGAGCTGTTTTTT.

V and J are TRBV12-3 or TRBV12-4 and TRBJ2-5, with a weak D call TRBD1 (6 bases). Between the trimmed V and J ends, which lost 3 bases and 2 bases, there was a span of 7 bases. There are 13 residues in the CDR3. The CDR3 DNA reads TGTGCCAGCAGTTTGAGGGGGCAAGAGACCCAGTACTTC. As protein: CASSLRGQETQYF.

The chain has TRBV5-1 and TRBJ1-3, with D maybe TRBD1 (5 bases). Germline loops: CDR1 SGHRS, CDR2 YFSETQ. The CDR3 is 16 residues long. Trimming pared 0 bases from V and 4 bases from J, leaving 14 bases between. The CDR3 sequence: CASSLAGGKYGNTIYF. DNA for the CDR3: TGCGCCAGCAGCTTGGCCGGGGGGAAATACGGAAACACCATATATTTT.